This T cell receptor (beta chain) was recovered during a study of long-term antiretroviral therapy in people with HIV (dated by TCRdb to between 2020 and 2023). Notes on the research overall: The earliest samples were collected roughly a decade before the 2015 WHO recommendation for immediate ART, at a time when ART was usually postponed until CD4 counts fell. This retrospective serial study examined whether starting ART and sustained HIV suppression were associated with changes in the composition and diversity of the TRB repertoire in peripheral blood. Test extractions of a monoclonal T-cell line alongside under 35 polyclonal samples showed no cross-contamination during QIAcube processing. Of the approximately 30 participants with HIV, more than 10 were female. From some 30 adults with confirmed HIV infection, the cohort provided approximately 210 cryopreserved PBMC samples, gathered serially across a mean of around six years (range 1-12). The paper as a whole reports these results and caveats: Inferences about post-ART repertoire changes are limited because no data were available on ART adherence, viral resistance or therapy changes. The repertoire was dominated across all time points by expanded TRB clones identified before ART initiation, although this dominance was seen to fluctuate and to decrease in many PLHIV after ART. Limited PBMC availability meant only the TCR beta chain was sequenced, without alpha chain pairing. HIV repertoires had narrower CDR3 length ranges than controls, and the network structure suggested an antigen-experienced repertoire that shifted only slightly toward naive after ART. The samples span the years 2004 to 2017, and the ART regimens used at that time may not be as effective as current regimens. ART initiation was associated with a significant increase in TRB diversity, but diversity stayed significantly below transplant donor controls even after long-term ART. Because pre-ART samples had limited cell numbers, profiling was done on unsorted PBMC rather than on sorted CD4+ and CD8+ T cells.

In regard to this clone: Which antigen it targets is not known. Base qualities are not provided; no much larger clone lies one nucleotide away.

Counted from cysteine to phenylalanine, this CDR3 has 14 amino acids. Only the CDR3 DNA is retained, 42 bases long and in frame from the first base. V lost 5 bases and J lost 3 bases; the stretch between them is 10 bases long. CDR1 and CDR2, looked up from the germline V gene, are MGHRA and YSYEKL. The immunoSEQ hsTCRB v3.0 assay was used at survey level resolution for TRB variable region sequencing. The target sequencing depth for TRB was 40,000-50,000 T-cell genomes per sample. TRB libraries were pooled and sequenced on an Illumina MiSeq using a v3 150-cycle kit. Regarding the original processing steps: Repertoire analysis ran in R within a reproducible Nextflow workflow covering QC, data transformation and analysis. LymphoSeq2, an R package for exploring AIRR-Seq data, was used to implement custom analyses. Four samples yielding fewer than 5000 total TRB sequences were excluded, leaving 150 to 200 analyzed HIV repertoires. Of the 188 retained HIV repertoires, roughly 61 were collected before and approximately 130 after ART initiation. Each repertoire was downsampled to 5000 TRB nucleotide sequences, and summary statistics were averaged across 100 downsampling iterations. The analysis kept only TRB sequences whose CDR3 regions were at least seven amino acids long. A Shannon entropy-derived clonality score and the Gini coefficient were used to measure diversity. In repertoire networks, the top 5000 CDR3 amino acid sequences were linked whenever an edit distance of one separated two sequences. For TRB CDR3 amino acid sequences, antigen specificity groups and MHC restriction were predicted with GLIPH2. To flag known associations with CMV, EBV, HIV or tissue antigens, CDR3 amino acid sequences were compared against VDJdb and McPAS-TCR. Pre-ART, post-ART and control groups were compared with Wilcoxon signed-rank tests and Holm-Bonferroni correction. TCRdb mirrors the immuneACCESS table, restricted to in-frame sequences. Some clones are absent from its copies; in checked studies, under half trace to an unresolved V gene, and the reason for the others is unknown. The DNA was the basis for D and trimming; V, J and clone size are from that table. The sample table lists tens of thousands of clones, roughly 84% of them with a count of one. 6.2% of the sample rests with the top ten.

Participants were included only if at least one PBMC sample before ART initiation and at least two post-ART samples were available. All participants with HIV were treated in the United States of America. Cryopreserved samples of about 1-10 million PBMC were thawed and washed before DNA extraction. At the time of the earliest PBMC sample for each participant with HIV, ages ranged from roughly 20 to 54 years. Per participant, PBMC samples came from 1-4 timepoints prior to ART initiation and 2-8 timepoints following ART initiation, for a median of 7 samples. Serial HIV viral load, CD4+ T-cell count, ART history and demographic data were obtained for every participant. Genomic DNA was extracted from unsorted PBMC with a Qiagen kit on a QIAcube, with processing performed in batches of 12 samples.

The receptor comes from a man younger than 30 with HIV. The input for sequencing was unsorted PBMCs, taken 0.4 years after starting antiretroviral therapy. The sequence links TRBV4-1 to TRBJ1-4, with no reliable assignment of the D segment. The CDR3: CASSFRDPNEKLFF. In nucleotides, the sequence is TGCGCCAGCAGCTTCCGGGATCCTAATGAAAAACTGTTTTTT.